This T cell receptor (beta chain) originates from a study of cytomegalovirus exposure and HLA in healthy donors. Whole-study context: Earlier, 150 million to 200 million T cells were analyzed, and fewer than 120 million unique TCR beta sequences were found among them. Findings and limits, study-wide: About 87% or about 30% of the time was how often most TCR beta V segments were productive, according to an earlier analysis. Across HLA loci, a later analysis found differing TCR association rates, with DRB1 most and HLA-C fewest.

The V gene's germline CDR1 is SGHTA and CDR2 FQGNSA. The CDR3 totals 19 residues. V lost 6 bases and J lost 6, with 31 bases in between. Regarding this clone: The antigen remains undetermined.

PCR employed 60 Vbeta and 13 Jbeta primers. Method: immunoSEQ multiplex PCR; TCRdb's copy keeps in-frame clones and lacks some. Of about 230,000 clones in the sample, approximately 90% were seen once. V and J are TRBV7-2 and TRBJ2-3; the D gene is possibly TRBD2 (8 bases). The receptor was isolated from a woman between 18 and 30 years old in good health and CMV-seronegative. The sequenced material came from PBMCs. The DNA for the CDR3 is TGTGCCAGCAGTTATACAGGGGCCGGGAGGGGAGGTAGCGGGGATACGCAGTATTTT. Translation gives CASSYTGAGRGGSGDTQYF.